This T cell receptor (beta chain) appears in the sequencing data of a study of blood T cell repertoires in COVID-19. The overall study: There were acute and convalescent COVID-19 samples, and they came from the United States, Italy and Spain. T cells, B-cell-depleted T cells, or PBMCs provided the cDNA or gDNA that served as material.

CDR3 size: 16 residues. V gave up 2 bases and J gave up 3 bases; unmatched junction bases: 5. Germline V gene lookup returns CDR1 MNHEY and CDR2 SVGEGT. In the original analysis: Estimated nucleated cell counts came from reference gene primer amplification. Measured with immunoSEQ multiplex PCR; TCRdb has only the in-frame clones, and not every one. V and J calls and clone size are those listed in that table; D and trimming were worked out from the DNA. The data hold about 74,000 clones, with around 88% observed a single time. V usage is TRBV6-2 or TRBV6-3 and J usage is TRBJ2-1; 9 bases are a match to TRBD2. Sequencing was carried out using peripheral blood. The receptor comes from a woman aged 80 or over with active or convalescent COVID-19. CDR3 nucleotides: TGTGCCAGCAGTTACCCTCTAGCGGGAAGCTACAATGAGCAGTTCTTC. Translated: CASSYPLAGSYNEQFF.